This entry lists 16 T cell receptor beta chains sequenced from one sample in a study of beta chain features in type 1 diabetes. All of the isolated RNA was reverse transcribed, so expressed TCRB transcripts were sequenced. TCRdb's table, derived via immunoSEQ multiplex PCR, lists solely in-frame clones and lacks some. The data show about 360,000 clones, with roughly 13% seen just once and around 0.015% held by the top ten. Sequences were obtained from naive CD4+ T cells from blood. The receptors come from a man aged 18 to 35 in good health.

This clone appeared a few times. The rearrangement uses TRBV10-3 and TRBJ2-1, with D unclear. Germline V gene lookup returns CDR1 ENHRY and CDR2 SYGVKD. Trimming cost V 8 bases and J 10 bases, with 6 bases left between them. This CDR3 region has 9 residues. CDR3 amino acids: CAIGLEQFF. In DNA form, the CDR3 reads TGTGCCATCGGGCTAGAGCAGTTCTTC.

CDR3 DNA: TGCGCCAGCAGCCCAGGGGAAACTGAAGCTTTCTTT. Protein: CASSPGETEAFF. The V call is TRBV5-1, the J call TRBJ1-1; possible D gene TRBD1, 6 bases. Trimming took off 4 bases at V and 5 bases at J, with 9 bases between the two ends. CDR3 length: 12 amino acids. Germline assignment: CDR1 SGHRS and CDR2 YFSETQ. The full variable domain, its missing parts supplied by reference TRBV5-1 and TRBJ1-1, is KAGVTQTPRYLIKTRGQQVTLSCSPISGHRSVSWYQQTPGQGLQFLFEYFSETQRNKGNFPGRFSGRQFSNSRSEMNVSTLELGDSALYLCASSPGETEAFFGQGTRLTVV.

CDR3: CAWSPTRGFTEAFF. The CDR3, as DNA: TGTGCCTGGAGTCCGACCCGGGGGTTCACTGAAGCTTTCTTT. V is TRBV30 and J is TRBJ1-1, with a possible D match to TRBD1 (5 bases). Per the germline V gene, CDR1 is GTSNPN and CDR2 is SVGIG (reference sequence). The ends were cut back, 2 bases at V and 4 bases at J, with 14 bases in the middle. The CDR3 is 14 amino acids.

This clone has only a few counts. The chain couples TRBV7-9 to TRBJ1-6; D remains unclear. This CDR3 region has 14 residues. Per germline, CDR1 SEHNR and CDR2 FQNEAQ (reference sequence). Trimming took 4 bases from V and 5 from J, leaving 9 bases between them. This CDR3 reads CASSSLRDNSPLHF. The CDR3 bases are TGTGCCAGCAGCTCCCTGAGGGATAATTCACCCCTCCACTTT.

This clone was seen only a few times. The V call is TRBV7-9, the J call TRBJ2-1, with TRBD2 matching over 12 bases. With V trimmed by 2 bases and J by 7 bases, 9 bases remained unmatched. This CDR3 region has 17 residues. The germline V gene encodes CDR1 SEHNR and CDR2 FQNEAQ (reference sequence). This CDR3 reads CASSLFRLAGGRNEQFF. CDR3 DNA: TGTGCCAGCAGCTTATTTAGGCTAGCGGGAGGGCGGAATGAGCAGTTCTTC.

This clone was observed a few times. The J gene is TRBJ2-3, the V gene TRBV7-9, with 10 nucleotides matching TRBD2. Germline CDR1 and CDR2: SEHNR and FQNEAQ (reference sequence). This CDR3 contains 16 residues. The junction had 6 bases not matched to a gene; V was cut back by 5 bases and J by 1 base. Written as DNA, the CDR3 is TGTGCCAGCAGCGTAGGACTAGCGGAAGGCACAGATACGCAGTATTTT. Residues: CASSVGLAEGTDTQYF. Looking up the rest from reference TRBV7-9 and TRBJ2-3 gives the full variable domain: DTGVSQNPRHKITKRGQNVTFRCDPISEHNRLYWYRQTLGQGPEFLTYFQNEAQLEKSRLLSDRFSAERPKGSFSTLEIQRTEQGDSAMYLCASSVGLAEGTDTQYFGPGTRLTVL.

This clone appeared a few times. The gene calls are TRBV14 and TRBJ2-3; D may be TRBD2 (6 bases). V gave up 4 bases and J gave up 5 bases, with 16 bases separating them. Germline CDR1 and CDR2: SGHDN and FVKESK. The CDR3 length is 15 residues. This chain's CDR3 is CASSLAAPPGDTQYF. In DNA, the CDR3 is TGTGCCAGCAGCCTAGCGGCCCCTCCTGGAGATACGCAGTATTTT.

The CDR3 is CSAGEGDTQYF. DNA of the CDR3: TGCAGTGCCGGGGAGGGAGATACGCAGTATTTT. V gene TRBV20-1 combines with J gene TRBJ2-3; 7 bases align to TRBD2. CDR1 DFQATT and CDR2 SNEGSKA come from the germline V gene (reference sequence). After removal of 6 bases from V and 5 bases from J, the junction contained 2 bases not matched to a gene. This CDR3 comprises 11 residues.

This clone was counted only a few times. CDR3 DNA sequence: TGTGCCAGCAGCTGGGGACAGGGGGATGTCGATGGCTACACCTTC. This encodes CASSWGQGDVDGYTF. The chain is built from TRBV7-3 and TRBJ1-2, with 11 positions matching TRBD1. Looked up from germline, CDR1 is SGHTA and CDR2 is FQGTGA. Trimming cost V 4 bases and J 6 bases; bases outside gene matches: 7. This CDR3 is 15 amino acids long.

This clone was detected a few times. The genes are TRBV7-3 and TRBJ1-1; D perhaps matches TRBD1 (5 bases). The CDR3 extends over 14 amino acids. V was shortened by 5 bases and J by 5 bases, with 15 bases between the two germline ends. Germline V gene sequence: CDR1 SGHTA, CDR2 FQGTGA. CDR3 DNA: TGTGCCAGCAGCCCCGGGGGGGGAAGTACTGAAGCTTTCTTT. As protein: CASSPGGGSTEAFF.

The table lists this clone with a few counts. The chain joins TRBV2 to TRBJ1-1, with D perhaps matching TRBD1 (5 bases). The germline V and J ends were trimmed by 6 bases and 1 base, with 9 bases remaining between them. The CDR3 contains 13 residues. Germline CDR1 reads SNHLY; CDR2 reads FYNNEI. CDR3 residues: CASRGQPNTEAFF. CDR3 coding DNA: TGTGCCAGCAGAGGACAACCGAACACTGAAGCTTTCTTT.

On this clone: Other DNA sequences from this sample encode an identical CDR3 as well. The genes are TRBV7-8 and TRBJ2-2; D is perhaps TRBD1 (6 bases). Germline V gene sequence: CDR1 SGHVS, CDR2 FQNEAQ. V lost 5 bases, J lost 5 bases, and 9 bases lay in between. The CDR3 extends over 13 amino acids. CDR3 nucleotide sequence: TGTGCCAGCAGCCAACAGGGAACCGGGGAGCTGTTTTTT. Translation gives CASSQQGTGELFF.

This clone was observed a handful of times. The CDR3 sequence is CASSFDRGRSYTF. CDR3 nucleotide sequence: TGTGCCAGCAGTTTCGACAGGGGGCGGAGCTACACCTTC. This chain joins TRBV28 and TRBJ1-2, with 10 bases that match TRBD1. The CDR3 is 13 amino acids. The V and J ends lost 3 bases and 9 bases, in that order; junction bases with no gene match: 4. Germline values: CDR1 MDHEN, CDR2 SYDVKM.

This clone was observed a handful of times. The chain employs TRBV19 and TRBJ2-1; D remains ambiguous. Trimming left V 3 bases short and J 9 bases short, with 9 bases between. Germline V CDR1 and CDR2: LNHDA, SQIVND (reference sequence). This CDR3 spans 12 amino acids. The CDR3 spells CASSMPVGEQFF. In nucleotides, the CDR3 is TGTGCCAGTAGTATGCCGGTCGGTGAGCAGTTCTTC.

The V and J genes are TRBV6-5 and TRBJ2-2, with TRBD2 matching over 8 bases. The CDR3 contains 15 residues. V was pared by 0 bases and J by 4 bases, with 1 base of the junction left unmatched. Germline loops: CDR1 MNHEY, CDR2 SVGAGI. CDR3 DNA sequence: TGTGCCAGCAGTTACTCCGGGGGGGCCACCGGGGAGCTGTTTTTT. Its translation: CASSYSGGATGELFF.

The chain recombines TRBV29-1 with TRBJ2-3, with D perhaps TRBD2 (7 bases). Germline V gene data show CDR1 as SQVTM and CDR2 as ANQGSEA. V dropped 0 bases and J dropped 5 bases, with 12 bases sitting between them. This CDR3 contains 14 residues. CDR3: CSVEDGGPGDTQYF. The DNA of the CDR3 is TGCAGCGTTGAAGACGGGGGGCCAGGAGATACGCAGTATTTT.